These 6 T cell receptor beta chains were sequenced from one sample in a study of blood T cell repertoires in COVID-19. Measured with immunoSEQ multiplex PCR; TCRdb has only the in-frame clones, and not every one. Of some 240,000 clones listed, 75% to 85% are singletons. The sample was peripheral blood. These receptors were taken from a middle-aged man with active or convalescent COVID-19.

V usage is TRBV20-1 and J usage is TRBJ2-7, with 9 bases fitting TRBD2. Germline assignment: CDR1 DFQATT and CDR2 SNEGSKA (reference sequence). The CDR3 has 15 amino acids. Trimming at V came to 3 bases and at J to 4 bases, leaving 10 bases not matched to a gene. CDR3: CSASKAGGVVYEQYF. The CDR3 region has the DNA TGCAGTGCTAGTAAGGCGGGGGGGGTAGTGTACGAGCAGTACTTC.

The V and J genes are TRBV4-1 and TRBJ2-1, with a tentative D call TRBD2 (6 bases). The germline V and J ends were trimmed by 2 bases and 3 bases, with 20 bases remaining between them. The V gene's germline CDR1 is MGHRA and CDR2 YSYEKL. The CDR3 runs to 18 residues. This chain's CDR3 is CASSQRLTGTLIYNEQFF. The CDR3 DNA is TGCGCCAGCAGCCAACGTTTAACCGGGACTCTCATCTACAATGAGCAGTTCTTC.

The chain links TRBV11-3 to TRBJ2-7; TRBD1 matches at 10 bases. V dropped 8 bases and J dropped 7; count of bases not matched to a gene: 5. Germline V lookup: CDR1 SGHNT, CDR2 YENEEA. The CDR3 runs to 12 residues. The CDR3 reads CASRDRGGEQYF. The CDR3 DNA follows: TGTGCCAGCCGGGACAGGGGAGGAGAGCAGTACTTC.

The chain has TRBV7-3 and TRBJ2-1; 10 nucleotides agree with TRBD2. The CDR3 is 19 residues long. Germline CDR1 reads SGHTA; CDR2 reads FQGTGA. V gave up 2 bases and J gave up 6 bases; unmatched junction bases: 16. CDR3 in DNA: TGTGCCAGCAGCTTAGGCAGTGCTCGGACTAGCGGTTTGGTCAATGAGCAGTTCTTC. Its translation is CASSLGSARTSGLVNEQFF.

The chain joins TRBV28 to TRBJ1-2; tentative D call: TRBD1 (6 bases). Trimming removed 5 bases at V and 6 bases at J, with 16 bases between. Germline V lookup: CDR1 MDHEN, CDR2 SYDVKM. The CDR3 is 14 amino acids. CDR3 residues: CASSPRWQGNGYTF. CDR3 coding DNA: TGTGCCAGCAGTCCCCGTTGGCAGGGGAATGGCTACACCTTC.

V gene TRBV10-2 combines with J gene TRBJ2-2, with D tentatively TRBD1 (6 bases). There are 13 residues in the CDR3. Germline lookup yields CDR1 WSHSY and CDR2 SAAADI. V shed 3 bases and J shed 4 bases, with 6 bases lying between them. The CDR3 DNA follows: TGCGCCAGCAGTGAACAGGGCACCGGGGAGCTGTTTTTT. Protein sequence: CASSEQGTGELFF.